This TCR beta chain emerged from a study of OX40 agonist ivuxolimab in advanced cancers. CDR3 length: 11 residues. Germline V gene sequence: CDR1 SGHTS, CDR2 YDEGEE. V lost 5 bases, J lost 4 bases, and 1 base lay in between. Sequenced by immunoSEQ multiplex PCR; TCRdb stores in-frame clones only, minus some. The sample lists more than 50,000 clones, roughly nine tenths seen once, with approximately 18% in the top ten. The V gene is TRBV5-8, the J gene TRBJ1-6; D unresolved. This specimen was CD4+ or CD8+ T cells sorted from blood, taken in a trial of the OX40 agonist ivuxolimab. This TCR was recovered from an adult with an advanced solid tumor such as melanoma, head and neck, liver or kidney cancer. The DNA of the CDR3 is TGTGCCAGCAGGTATAATTCACCCCTCCACTTT. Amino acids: CASRYNSPLHF.